This TCR beta chain was documented in a study of early T cells in non-severe SARS-CoV-2 infection. About the study: With bulk RNA from unsorted whole blood as input, sequencing yielded unpaired chains. Broader study findings: Matching against VDJdb likely underestimated virus-specific expansions, favoring anti-spike CD8.

This clonotype was counted many times. Its specificity is not known. This CDR3 is built from 14 residues. Germline values: CDR1 SGHTA, CDR2 FQGNSA. V lost 7 bases, J lost 4 bases, and 15 bases lay in between. Unique molecular identifiers (one per individual cDNA molecule) were attached. TCRdb recomputed calls from the 5' RACE reads with MiXCR, one row per CDR3 protein. Seen here are almost 65,000 distinct CDR3 sequences, around 4.7% observed once, and the top ten hold roughly 5%. V and J are TRBV7-2 and TRBJ2-3; tentative D call: TRBD2 (6 bases). Material: whole blood. This TCR was recovered from an adult who was a healthcare worker with PCR-confirmed SARS-CoV-2 infection or an uninfected control (not recorded which). The CDR3 region has the DNA TGTGCCAGCACCTCTTCGGGGGAGTCAGATACGCAGTATTTT. Translation: CASTSSGESDTQYF.